The present T cell receptor (beta chain) was sequenced within a study of a mutant IDH1 vaccine in newly diagnosed glioma (TCRdb year 2021). Background for the entire study: Patients were given eight vaccinations, in weeks 1, 3, 5, 7, 11, 15, 19 and 23, which matched visits V03 through V10. Vaccination began 4-6 weeks after radiotherapy alone, or alongside temozolomide cycles in the chemotherapy-containing groups. Of the 30 or so patients who were treated, about 60% were male and 37.5% were female, and the mean age was roughly 40 years. Before enrollment, patients had received standard therapy of radiotherapy alone, temozolomide alone, or radiochemotherapy with temozolomide; most received the combination. Peripheral blood was collected at six visits: V03 (baseline), V05, V07, V10, V12 and V13. Longitudinal TCRB deep sequencing was done for 25 treated patients, wherever samples were available for exploratory analyses.

Trimming removed 8 bases from V and 5 bases from J, leaving 9 bases between the germline ends. As encoded in the germline V gene, CDR1 is SNHLY while CDR2 is FYNNEI. The CDR3 numbers 11 residues from cysteine through phenylalanine. Just the 33-base CDR3 DNA is kept, in frame starting at base 1. Note on this clone: The antigen it binds to is not known. No much larger clonotype is one base removed from it; base qualities were not supplied.

General findings and caveats noted by the study authors: The authors noted that analyses of patient blood samples could not be reproduced because of sample limitations. Pseudoprogression appeared unrelated to alterations in the top peripheral T cell clonotypes detected by TCRB sequencing. Across multiple MHC alleles, vaccine-induced immune responses were seen in more than 80% of patients. Availability determined which PBMC samples were chosen for TCRB deep sequencing.

Preparation of the library involved the immunoSEQ multiplex PCR assay. The hsTCRB Kit was used according to the manufacturer's protocol to amplify rearranged TCR beta chain sequences. TCRB libraries were sequenced on an Illumina MiSeq. For the original study's pipeline: The kit vendor's proprietary platform handled demultiplexing, trimming and gene mapping. In TCRdb, the immuneACCESS table is reduced to in-frame sequences with V and J assigned. These tables do not hold every clone; where another copy was compared, an unresolved V gene accounts for under half, and the others remain unexplained. The DNA was the basis for D and trimming; V, J and clone size are from that table. The sample table holds almost 85,000 clones, of which roughly 85% were seen once. Roughly 2% of the sample rests with the top ten. The time point label, read with the paper, signifies: week 23, last vaccination. Each vaccine dose, consisting of 300 ug of a 20-mer mutant IDH1 peptide in Montanide, was administered subcutaneously with topical imiquimod. All donors had newly diagnosed IDH1-mutant astrocytomas of WHO grade 3 or 4 that showed loss of nuclear ATRX. The samples were drawn from NOA16, a multicentre, single-arm, open-label phase I trial in Germany that tested a mutant IDH1 peptide vaccine in humans for the first time. Genomic DNA for TCRB sequencing was extracted from EDTA blood using the DNeasy Blood and Tissue Kit.

This TCR was sampled from a man aged 25-45 years with glioma. Some clones in this sample may be carry-over from other donors' samples. The sequencing used PBMCs, collected from a glioma patient whose treatment included an IDH1 peptide vaccine. The rearrangement combines TRBV2 with TRBJ1-1, with the D gene not clear enough to name. The CDR3 loop reads CASVTGTEAFF. The DNA sequence is as follows: TGTGCCAGCGTAACGGGGACTGAAGCTTTCTTT.